These 21 T cell receptor beta chains came from one sample sequenced in a study of beta chain features in type 1 diabetes. Notes on the study in general: TCRB CDR3s from Type 1 diabetes patients were moderately but significantly shorter in all four CD4+ subsets.

Expressed TCRB transcripts were sequenced because the entire RNA isolate underwent reverse transcription. Clones were sequenced by immunoSEQ multiplex PCR, and TCRdb holds only the in-frame ones, with some missing. This sample has some 130,000 clones; roughly 10% occur once, and the top ten carry 0.6% to 0.9%. These receptors' antigens are unknown. What was sequenced was central memory CD4+ T cells from blood. Receptors were obtained from a young man with type 1 diabetes.

This sequence joins TRBV7-2 and TRBJ2-5; the D is unclear. Germline V lookup: CDR1 SGHTA, CDR2 FQGNSA. V shed 5 bases and J shed 1 base, with 11 bases lying between them. The CDR3 spans 14 residues. The CDR3 nucleotides read TGTGCCAGCAGCACTCAGACGGGCCAAGAGACCCAGTACTTC. Amino acids: CASSTQTGQETQYF.

In its sample, this clone was seen a few times. The chain has TRBV30 and TRBJ2-7; D possibly corresponds to TRBD2 (6 bases). V lost 4 bases and J 2 bases, leaving 12 bases between the germline ends. CDR1 is GTSNPN and CDR2 is SVGIG in the germline V gene (reference sequence). The CDR3 length is 13 residues. The CDR3 region has the DNA TGTGCCTGGAACGGGGACTGGGCCTACGAGCAGTACTTC. Translated: CAWNGDWAYEQYF.

This clone has only a few counts. The chain couples TRBV19 to TRBJ2-2; D perhaps matches TRBD1 (6 bases). Between the trimmed V and J ends, which lost 5 bases and 1 base, there was a span of 14 bases. The CDR3 has 16 residues. The germline V gene encodes CDR1 LNHDA and CDR2 SQIVND (reference sequence). CDR3 residues: CASSRMSGENTGELFF. Here the CDR3 DNA reads TGTGCCAGTAGTCGCATGTCAGGGGAGAACACCGGGGAGCTGTTTTTT.

CDR3 loop: CASRRTGYEEQYF. Here the CDR3 DNA reads TGTGCCAGCAGGCGAACAGGATATGAGGAGCAGTACTTC. This rearrangement joins TRBV28 to TRBJ2-7; TRBD1 is a possible D gene (5 bases). Deletions cut 6 bases from V and 7 bases from J, with 16 bases between. This CDR3 is built from 13 residues. Germline V gene lookup returns CDR1 MDHEN and CDR2 SYDVKM.

The sample holds a few counts of this clone. The chain couples TRBV18 to TRBJ1-2, with D uncertain. Germline lookup yields CDR1 KGHSH and CDR2 LQKENI. Trimming cost V 5 bases and J 2 bases, with 12 bases left between them. The CDR3 has 14 residues. CDR3 loop: CASSSSTANYGYTF. As DNA, the CDR3 is TGTGCCAGCTCATCTAGTACGGCGAACTATGGCTACACCTTC.

This clone was seen only a few times. V usage is TRBV28 and J usage is TRBJ1-4, with unresolved D. Trimming pared 5 bases from V and 5 bases from J, leaving 15 bases between. Germline V CDR1 and CDR2: MDHEN, SYDVKM. This CDR3 is built from 15 residues. Here the CDR3 DNA reads TGTGCCAGCAGTCCTTACTCGGGGTTAAATGAAAAACTGTTTTTT. This codes for CASSPYSGLNEKLFF.

This clone appeared a few times. J is TRBJ1-5 and V is TRBV6-5, with 9 bases lining up with TRBD1. The germline CDR1 and CDR2 sequences are MNHEY and SVGAGI. The CDR3 sequence is 15 residues long. V shed 6 bases, J shed 2 bases, and the junction held 5 bases outside the gene matches. CDR3 bases: TGTGCCAGCAGCCGGACAGGGGATGGCAATCAGCCCCAGCATTTT. As protein: CASSRTGDGNQPQHF.

A few counts support this clone. V gene TRBV7-2 combines with J gene TRBJ2-2, with 11 bases that match TRBD2. From germline, CDR1 is SGHTA and CDR2 FQGNSA. The CDR3 covers 16 residues. V shed 7 bases, J shed 2 bases, and the junction held 6 bases outside the gene matches. The CDR3 loop reads CASTIAGGFNTGELFF. The CDR3 coding sequence is TGTGCCAGCACTATAGCGGGGGGGTTTAACACCGGGGAGCTGTTTTTT.

This clone occurred a few times. The chain carries TRBV5-1 and TRBJ2-5; TRBD1 matches at 7 bases. The CDR3 runs 14 residues. The germline gives CDR1 SGHRS, CDR2 YFSETQ. The V gene end was trimmed by 0 bases and the J gene end by 2 bases; junction bases not matched to a gene: 1. CDR3 sequence reads: CASSLGDRQETQYF. CDR3 in DNA: TGCGCCAGCAGCTTGGGGGACAGACAAGAGACCCAGTACTTC.

This clone was counted a few times. V is TRBV7-9 and J is TRBJ2-6; 7 bases are shared with TRBD1. V lost 5 bases, J lost 2 bases, and 6 bases stayed unmatched. The CDR3 extends over 16 amino acids. Germline V lookup: CDR1 SEHNR, CDR2 FQNEAQ (reference sequence). CDR3: CASSIDREAGANVLTF. The CDR3 DNA is TGTGCCAGCAGCATAGACAGGGAAGCTGGGGCCAACGTCCTGACTTTC.

This clone showed up many times. The chain is built from TRBV29-1 and TRBJ1-5; no reliable D call. The germline gives CDR1 SQVTM, CDR2 ANQGSEA. V gave up 6 bases and J gave up 10 bases, with 19 bases separating them. This CDR3 comprises 13 residues. In DNA form, the CDR3 reads TGCAGCGTGGCCCTGGGAGAAGGAGGTCCCCAGCATTTT. Its protein product is CSVALGEGGPQHF.

V gene TRBV4-2 combines with J gene TRBJ1-2; tentatively, D is TRBD1 (5 bases). This CDR3 has 16 amino acids. The germline CDR1 and CDR2 sequences are LGHNA and YNFKEQ. V shed 0 bases and J shed 4 bases, with 15 bases lying between them. The CDR3 bases are TGTGCCAGCAGCCAAGATAAATTCGGGAGGGGCTATGGCTACACCTTC. Protein: CASSQDKFGRGYGYTF.

This clone was counted only a few times. The chain couples TRBV2 to TRBJ1-5, with 7 positions matching TRBD1. Germline V CDR1 and CDR2: SNHLY, FYNNEI. The J segment lost 4 bases and the V segment lost 8 bases, leaving 5 bases of the junction unmatched. CDR3 length: 13 amino acids. In DNA form, the CDR3 reads TGTGCCAGCTGCCGGGACAGAAATCAGCCCCAGCATTTT. It encodes CASCRDRNQPQHF.

This clone was observed many times. The rearrangement links TRBV11-2 to TRBJ1-6; the D is unclear. The CDR3 consists of 14 residues. Trimming pared 4 bases from V and 10 bases from J, leaving 14 bases between. The germline CDR1 and CDR2 sequences are SGHAT and FQNNGV. The CDR3 nucleotides are TGTGCCAGCAGCTCCCCGGGGTCGCGGTCACCCCTCCACTTT. Its protein product is CASSSPGSRSPLHF. Based on the CDR3 plus reference TRBV11-2 and TRBJ1-6, the full variable domain is EAGVAQSPRYKIIEKRQSVAFWCNPISGHATLYWYQQILGQGPKLLIQFQNNGVVDDSQLPKDRFSAERLKGVDSTLKIQPAKLEDSAVYLCASSSPGSRSPLHFGNGTRLTVT.

The chain recombines TRBV21-1 with TRBJ2-2; the table's D call TRBD2 went unverified against the DNA. TRBV21-1 is a pseudogene. This CDR3 region has 12 residues. The CDR3 reads CASSRTTGELFF. The CDR3 DNA reads as TGTGCCAGCAGCAGAACTACCGGGGAGCTGTTTTTT.

This clone occurred a few times. The J gene is TRBJ2-3, the V gene TRBV28; TRBD1 matches 8 bases. The CDR3 sequence is 16 residues long. The J segment lost 1 base and the V segment lost 2 bases, leaving 5 bases of the junction unmatched. CDR1 is MDHEN, CDR2 SYDVKM, per germline. CDR3 in amino acids: CASSLIEGQGTDTQYF. CDR3 nucleotide sequence: TGTGCCAGCAGTTTAATCGAGGGACAGGGCACAGATACGCAGTATTTT.

This clone was counted between two and nine times. The V gene is TRBV18, the J gene TRBJ2-5; D ambiguous. Trimming stripped 3 bases from V and 1 base from J, with 12 bases between. This CDR3 contains 15 residues. CDR1 and CDR2 (germline): KGHSH, LQKENI. DNA of the CDR3: TGTGCCAGCTCACCTTACCAAGCTGGCCAAGAGACCCAGTACTTC. Protein sequence: CASSPYQAGQETQYF.

The genes are TRBV28 and TRBJ2-7; TRBD1 matches at 7 bases. The CDR3 runs 14 residues. Per the germline V gene, CDR1 is MDHEN and CDR2 is SYDVKM. V shed 3 bases and J 2 bases; nucleotides not matched to a gene: 4. The CDR3 sequence is CASSLGQRPYEQYF. CDR3 sequence (DNA): TGTGCCAGCAGTTTGGGACAGAGGCCCTACGAGCAGTACTTC.

The J gene is TRBJ2-5, the V gene TRBV12-5; 8 bases fit TRBD1. CDR3 length equals 13 residues. V lost 6 bases, J lost 6 bases, and 6 bases stayed unmatched. In germline, CDR1 is LGHNT, CDR2 FRNRAP. The CDR3 sequence is CASGTDREQTQYF. The DNA of the CDR3 is TGTGCTAGTGGCACGGACAGGGAGCAGACCCAGTACTTC.

This clone was picked up a small number of times. The chain joins TRBV30 to TRBJ1-5; a possible D gene is TRBD1 (6 bases). V gave up 4 bases and J gave up 5 bases, with 12 bases separating them. CDR3 length: 13 residues. Germline V gene data show CDR1 as GTSNPN and CDR2 as SVGIG (reference sequence). As DNA, the CDR3 is TGTGCCTGGACACAGGGTTTTGATCAGCCCCAGCATTTT. It translates to CAWTQGFDQPQHF. Full variable domain (outside the CDR3, taken from reference TRBV30 and TRBJ1-5): SQTIHQWPATLVQPVGSPLSLECTVEGTSNPNLYWYRQAAGRGLQLLFYSVGIGQISSEVPQNLSASRPQDRQFILSSKKLLLSDSGFYLCAWTQGFDQPQHFGDGTRLSIL.

The chain couples TRBV5-1 to TRBJ2-5; 7 bases line up with TRBD1. The J call may be incorrect, as the DNA end agrees better with TRBJ2-7. The CDR3 consists of 14 residues. Germline values: CDR1 SGHRS, CDR2 YFSETQ. The CDR3 sequence: CASSLGGTDGEQYF. CDR3 DNA sequence: TGCGCCAGCAGCTTGGGAGGGACAGACGGCGAGCAGTACTTC.